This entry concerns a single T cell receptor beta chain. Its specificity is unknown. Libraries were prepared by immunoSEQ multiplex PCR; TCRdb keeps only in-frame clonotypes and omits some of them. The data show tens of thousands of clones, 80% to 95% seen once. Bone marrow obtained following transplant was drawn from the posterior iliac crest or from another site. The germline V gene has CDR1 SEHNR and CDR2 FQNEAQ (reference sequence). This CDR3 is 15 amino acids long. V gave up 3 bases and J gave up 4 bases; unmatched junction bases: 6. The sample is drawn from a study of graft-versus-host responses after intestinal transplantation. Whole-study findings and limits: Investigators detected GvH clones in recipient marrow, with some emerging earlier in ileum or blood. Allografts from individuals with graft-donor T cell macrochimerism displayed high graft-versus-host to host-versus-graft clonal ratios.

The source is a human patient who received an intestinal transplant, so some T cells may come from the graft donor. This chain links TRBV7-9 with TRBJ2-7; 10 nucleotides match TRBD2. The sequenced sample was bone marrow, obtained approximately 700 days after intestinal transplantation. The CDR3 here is CASSFGLAEPYEQYF. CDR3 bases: TGTGCCAGCAGCTTTGGACTAGCGGAGCCATACGAGCAGTACTTC.